Given below is one T cell receptor beta chain in context. Libraries were prepared by immunoSEQ multiplex PCR; TCRdb keeps only in-frame clonotypes and omits some of them. The table shows around 120,000 clones, with roughly 90% occurring only once. This sample was taken from a study of PD-L1 blockade in urothelial cancer. The wider study: Starting around 2014, patients were given atezolizumab (1,200 mg intravenously every 3 weeks). From 0 to 3 prior chemotherapy regimens had been given to the patients. Blood analysis was done at 3 weeks (second dose) and 6 weeks after treatment began. T cells were recovered from blood samples at a median of around 130,000.

Time point denoted: peripheral blood 6 weeks after treatment start. The V end was cut by 4 bases, the J end by 1 base, with 13 bases between. The CDR3 has 15 amino acids. The chain has TRBV23-1 and TRBJ1-1, with a possible D match to TRBD1 (6 bases). TRBV23-1 is flagged as an ORF with uncertain function. This sample comprised PBMCs, obtained around atezolizumab (anti-PD-L1) treatment. The receptor was derived from a man in his 60s with urothelial cancer. The CDR3 reads CASSPPGHSNTEAFF. In nucleotides, the CDR3 is TGCGCCAGCAGTCCCCCGGGACATTCGAACACTGAAGCTTTCTTT.